The 21 T cell receptor beta chains below were found in one sample sequenced in a study of blood T cell repertoires in COVID-19 (dated by TCRdb to about 2020). Libraries came from the immunoSEQ multiplex PCR assay. TCRdb provides this immuneACCESS table in a form limited to in-frame rearrangements. Some clones are lacking; in checked studies, under half of them reflect an unresolved V gene, and why the rest are absent is not known. The sample table contains roughly 180,000 clones; only one count was recorded for roughly 88% of them. The top ten hold about 1.2% of the sample. The sequenced sample was peripheral blood. These receptors all come from a man aged 60 to 75 who had recovered from COVID-19.

The chain uses TRBV18 and TRBJ2-7; a weak D match, TRBD2 (7 bases). The V and J ends lost 2 bases and 3 bases respectively, with 20 bases between them. The CDR3 extends over 17 amino acids. Germline CDR1 KGHSH, CDR2 LQKENI. CDR3 sequence reads: CASSPGFGGQGIYEQYF. The CDR3 bases are TGTGCCAGCTCACCAGGCTTCGGGGGGCAGGGAATCTACGAGCAGTACTTC.

The chain is built from TRBV18 and TRBJ1-1; 9 bases match TRBD1. Trimming at V came to 7 bases and at J to 6 bases, leaving 9 bases not matched to a gene. Per the germline V gene, CDR1 is KGHSH and CDR2 is LQKENI. This CDR3 spans 14 amino acids. DNA of the CDR3: TGTGCCAGCTTGAGTGACAGGGGGAAGCCTGAAGCTTTCTTT. This translates into CASLSDRGKPEAFF.

The chain carries TRBV9 and TRBJ1-5, with TRBD1 as a possible D gene (5 bases). V lost 0 bases, J lost 9 bases, and 19 bases lay in between. Germline values: CDR1 SGDLS, CDR2 YYNGEE. The CDR3 loop spans 16 amino acids. CDR3 DNA: TGTGCCAGCAGCGTAGCGGAGGGGACGCTTTACCCGCCCCAGCATTTT. Its protein is CASSVAEGTLYPPQHF.

This clone has a handful of counts. The genes are TRBV7-9 and TRBJ1-4; TRBD1 matches at 8 bases. This CDR3 is built from 15 residues. The germline CDR1 and CDR2 sequences are SEHNR and FQNEAQ (reference sequence). V lost 6 bases and J lost 4; bases outside the gene matches: 7. CDR3 loop: CASRFGTGGNEKLFF. CDR3 bases: TGTGCCAGCAGGTTCGGGACAGGTGGTAATGAAAAACTGTTTTTT.

V gene TRBV19 combines with J gene TRBJ1-1; D is unresolved. V lost 4 bases, J lost 7 bases, and 13 bases lay in between. The germline V gene has CDR1 LNHDA and CDR2 SQIVND (reference sequence). CDR3 size: 13 residues. CDR3 sequence (DNA): TGTGCCAGTAGTAGACTCCTTCTCGGTGAAGCTTTCTTT. Its protein is CASSRLLLGEAFF. Full variable domain (outside the CDR3, taken from reference TRBV19 and TRBJ1-1): DGGITQSPKYLFRKEGQNVTLSCEQNLNHDAMYWYRQDPGQGLRLIYYSQIVNDFQKGDIAEGYSVSREKKESFPLTVTSAQKNPTAFYLCASSRLLLGEAFFGQGTRLTVV.

The chain employs TRBV5-6 and TRBJ2-1; the match to TRBD1 covers 7 bases. This CDR3 is 14 amino acids long. CDR1 SGHDT and CDR2 YYEEEE come from the germline V gene. The J segment lost 9 bases and the V segment lost 4 bases, leaving 10 bases of the junction unmatched. The chain's CDR3 is CASSLGQPGIEQFF. The CDR3 DNA follows: TGTGCCAGCAGCCTGGGACAGCCAGGAATTGAGCAGTTCTTC.

A note on this clone: This specimen includes other DNA sequences encoding the same CDR3. The genes are TRBV18 and TRBJ1-3; the D gene is possibly TRBD1 (6 bases). Germline V gives CDR1 KGHSH, CDR2 LQKENI. Trimming removed 1 base at V and 0 bases at J, with 7 bases between. The CDR3 totals 15 residues. The DNA of the CDR3 is TGTGCCAGCTCACCACAGGGGGTCTCTGGAAACACCATATATTTT. Residues: CASSPQGVSGNTIYF.

In this sample, this clone turned up a few times. The V call is TRBV28, the J call TRBJ2-3, with 9 bases matching TRBD2. Germline lookup yields CDR1 MDHEN and CDR2 SYDVKM. V shed 2 bases and J 4 bases; nucleotides not matched to a gene: 22. The CDR3 covers 21 residues. The CDR3 nucleotides read TGTGCCAGCAGTTTAGCGGGGGGGCCACACACACACACACAGGGTTCAGATACGCAGTATTTT. It codes for CASSLAGGPHTHTQGSDTQYF.

This sequence joins TRBV5-5 and TRBJ1-3; the D gene is possibly TRBD1 (6 bases). The CDR3 loop spans 15 amino acids. V was trimmed by 4 bases and J by 0 bases, leaving 11 bases between them. Germline loops: CDR1 SGHKS, CDR2 YYEKEE (reference sequence). DNA of the CDR3: TGTGCCAGCAGCGGTGGGGGCAACTCTGGAAACACCATATATTTT. Translation gives CASSGGGNSGNTIYF. The variable domain in full, completed from reference TRBV5-5 and TRBJ1-3, reads DAGVTQSPTHLIKTRGQQVTLRCSPISGHKSVSWYQQVLGQGPQFIFQYYEKEERGRGNFPDRFSARQFPNYSSELNVNALLLGDSALYLCASSGGGNSGNTIYFGEGSWLTVV.

The J gene is TRBJ2-7, the V gene TRBV20-1; 9 bases line up with TRBD1. The CDR3 has 15 amino acids. J was trimmed by 5 bases and V by 3 bases; bases with no gene match: 11. Germline loops: CDR1 DFQATT, CDR2 SNEGSKA (reference sequence). The CDR3 DNA is TGCAGTGCTAGTCAGGAGGGGACAGGGCGGGACGAGCAGTACTTC. It codes for CSASQEGTGRDEQYF.

CDR3 nucleotide sequence: TGCAGTGCTAGTCCGGACAGGGTCTCTGGAAACACCATATATTTT. It codes for CSASPDRVSGNTIYF. V is TRBV20-1 and J is TRBJ1-3; 8 nucleotides line up with TRBD1. V trimming: 3 bases; J trimming: 0 bases; junction bases outside the gene matches: 4. CDR3 length equals 15 residues. Germline CDR1 reads DFQATT; CDR2 reads SNEGSKA (reference sequence).

The CDR3 region is CASSLDGNRAKTQYF. CDR3 sequence (DNA): TGTGCCAGCAGCTTAGACGGAAACAGGGCGAAGACCCAGTACTTC. The V call is TRBV7-2, the J call TRBJ2-5; tentatively, D is TRBD1 (6 bases). Trimming shortened V by 1 base and J by 6 bases, and 15 bases separated the two germline ends. Per the germline V gene, CDR1 is SGHTA and CDR2 is FQGNSA. This CDR3 is built from 15 residues.

The chain has TRBV7-2 and TRBJ1-1; D not certain. Germline CDR1 SGHTA, CDR2 FQGNSA. Trimming removed 2 bases from V and 6 bases from J, with 7 bases in between. This CDR3 has 12 amino acids. CDR3 sequence (DNA): TGTGCCAGCAGCTTATCTGGGCCTGAAGCTTTCTTT. As protein: CASSLSGPEAFF.

DNA of the CDR3: TGCGCCAGCAGCTTTTCCGGAGGGACAGGGGGTAATGAGCAGTTCTTC. Translating it yields CASSFSGGTGGNEQFF. This sequence joins TRBV5-1 and TRBJ2-1; TRBD1 aligns across 11 bases. The CDR3 sequence is 16 residues long. Germline values: CDR1 SGHRS, CDR2 YFSETQ. The V segment lost 2 bases and the J segment 7 bases; nucleotides outside the gene matches: 8.

CDR3 loop: CASSLEGRGSTDTQYF. CDR3 sequence (DNA): TGCGCCAGCAGCTTGGAAGGCAGGGGGAGCACAGATACGCAGTATTTT. V gene TRBV5-1 combines with J gene TRBJ2-3, with 7 positions matching TRBD1. Looked up from germline, CDR1 is SGHRS and CDR2 is YFSETQ. The J segment lost 0 bases and the V segment lost 0 bases, leaving 4 bases of the junction unmatched. This CDR3 has 16 amino acids.

As for this clone: It is unclear where the CDR3 begins or ends on the DNA, so no DNA is shown, and the CDR3 is as TCRdb lists it. The V call is TRBV2, the J call TRBJ1-6; TRBD1, as called in the table, went unchecked against the DNA. The CDR3 length is 16 residues, termini included. In germline, CDR1 is SNHLY, CDR2 FYNNEI. The CDR3 sequence is CASSTSGQIDNSPLHF.

The genes are TRBV30 and TRBJ1-5; 8 bases align to TRBD1. The CDR3 length is 15 residues. The V gene's germline CDR1 is GTSNPN and CDR2 SVGIG (reference sequence). J lost 2 bases, V lost 2 bases, and 5 bases had no gene match. In DNA, the CDR3 is TGTGCCTGGAGTCCTGGACAGGGAGGCAATCAGCCCCAGCATTTT. Translated, it gives CAWSPGQGGNQPQHF.

This chain uses TRBV7-6 with TRBJ2-7, with TRBD2 identical over 9 bases. CDR1 and CDR2 (germline): SGHVS, FNYEAQ. The CDR3 runs to 15 residues. The V segment lost 5 bases and the J segment 3 bases; nucleotides outside the gene matches: 8. This CDR3 is CASSPRLAVSYEQYF. The CDR3 DNA follows: TGTGCCAGCAGCCCCCGACTAGCGGTAAGCTACGAGCAGTACTTC.

The rearrangement links TRBV25-1 to TRBJ2-2; 10 bases are shared with TRBD1. CDR3 length equals 14 residues. The J segment lost 8 bases and the V segment lost 8 bases, leaving 8 bases of the junction unmatched. Germline values: CDR1 MGHDK, CDR2 SYGVNS. CDR3: CASHGTGATGELFF. CDR3 coding DNA: TGTGCCAGCCACGGGACAGGGGCTACAGGGGAGCTGTTTTTT.

V and J are TRBV5-1 and TRBJ2-3, with D perhaps TRBD1 (5 bases). The CDR3 is 14 amino acids. Per germline, CDR1 SGHRS and CDR2 YFSETQ. The V end lost 7 bases, the J end lost 2 bases, and 14 bases lay between the germline ends. CDR3 DNA sequence: TGCGCCAGCCTAGGACAAGATTACACAGATACGCAGTATTTT. It specifies CASLGQDYTDTQYF.

The CDR3 reads CASSSQGSLGEQYF. In nucleotides, the CDR3 is TGTGCCAGCAGCTCACAGGGATCCCTCGGGGAGCAGTACTTC. The chain carries TRBV7-2 and TRBJ2-7, with TRBD1 as a possible D gene (6 bases). Trimming shortened V by 4 bases and J by 7 bases, and 17 bases separated the two germline ends. The CDR3 length is 14 residues. Germline assignment: CDR1 SGHTA and CDR2 FQGNSA.